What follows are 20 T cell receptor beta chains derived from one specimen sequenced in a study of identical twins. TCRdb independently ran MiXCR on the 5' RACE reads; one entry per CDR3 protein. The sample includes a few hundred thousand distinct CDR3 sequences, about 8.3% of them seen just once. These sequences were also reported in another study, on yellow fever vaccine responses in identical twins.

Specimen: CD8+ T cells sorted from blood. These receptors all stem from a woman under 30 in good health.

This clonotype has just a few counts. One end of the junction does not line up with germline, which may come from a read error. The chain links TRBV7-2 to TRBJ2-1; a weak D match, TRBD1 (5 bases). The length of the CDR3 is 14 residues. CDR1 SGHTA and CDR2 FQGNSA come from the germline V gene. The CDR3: CASGFGMGHNEQFF. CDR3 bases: TGTGCCAGCGGCTTTGGGATGGGGCACAATGAGCAGTTCTTC.

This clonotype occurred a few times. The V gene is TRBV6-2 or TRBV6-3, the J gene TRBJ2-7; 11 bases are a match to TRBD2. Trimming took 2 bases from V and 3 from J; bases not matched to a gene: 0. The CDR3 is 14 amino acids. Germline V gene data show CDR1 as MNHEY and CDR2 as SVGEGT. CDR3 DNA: TGTGCCAGCAGTTACGGACTAGCGGGCTACGAGCAGTACTTC. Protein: CASSYGLAGYEQYF.

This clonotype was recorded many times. CDR3 loop: CSGDYSGELFF. CDR3 in DNA: TGCAGCGGGGACTACTCGGGGGAGCTGTTTTTT. V and J are TRBV29-1 and TRBJ2-2, with 7 bases identical to TRBD2. This CDR3 contains 11 residues. Germline CDR1 SQVTM, CDR2 ANQGSEA. The V gene end was trimmed by 7 bases and the J gene end by 8 bases; junction bases not matched to a gene: 4.

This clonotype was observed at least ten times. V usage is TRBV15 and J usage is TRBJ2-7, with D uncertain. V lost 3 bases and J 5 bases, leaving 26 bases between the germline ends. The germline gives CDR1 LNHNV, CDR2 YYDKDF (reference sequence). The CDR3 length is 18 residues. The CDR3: CATSRKDLLTSFDDEQYF. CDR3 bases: TGTGCCACCAGCAGGAAGGACCTACTCACGAGCTTTGACGACGAGCAGTACTTC.

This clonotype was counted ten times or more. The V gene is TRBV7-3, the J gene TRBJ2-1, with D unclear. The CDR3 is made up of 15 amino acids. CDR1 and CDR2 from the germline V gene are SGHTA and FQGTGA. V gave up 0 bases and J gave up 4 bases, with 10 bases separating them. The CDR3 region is CASSLTSEKYNEQFF. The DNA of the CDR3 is TGTGCCAGCAGCTTAACCTCGGAAAAGTACAATGAGCAGTTCTTC. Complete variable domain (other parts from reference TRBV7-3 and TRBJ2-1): GAGVSQTPSNKVTEKGKYVELRCDPISGHTALYWYRQSLGQGPEFLIYFQGTGAADDSGLPNDRFFAVRPEGSVSTLKIQRTERGDSAVYLCASSLTSEKYNEQFFGPGTRLTVL.

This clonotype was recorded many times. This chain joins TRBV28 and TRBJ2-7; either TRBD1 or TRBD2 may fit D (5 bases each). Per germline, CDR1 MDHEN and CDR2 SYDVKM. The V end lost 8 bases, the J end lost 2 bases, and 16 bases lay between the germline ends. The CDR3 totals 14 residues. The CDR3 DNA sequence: TGTGCCAGCCGTCAACCGGGACCAACCTACGAGCAGTACTTC. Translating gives CASRQPGPTYEQYF. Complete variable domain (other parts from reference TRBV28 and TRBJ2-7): DVKVTQSSRYLVKRTGEKVFLECVQDMDHENMFWYRQDPGLGLRLIYFSYDVKMKEKGDIPEGYSVSREKKERFSLILESASTNQTSMYLCASRQPGPTYEQYFGPGTRLTVT.

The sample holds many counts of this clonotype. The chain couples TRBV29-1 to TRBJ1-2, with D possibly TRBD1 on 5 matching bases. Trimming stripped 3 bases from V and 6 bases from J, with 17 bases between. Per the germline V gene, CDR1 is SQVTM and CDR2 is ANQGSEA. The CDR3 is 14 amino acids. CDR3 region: CSVDDQVLGDGYTF. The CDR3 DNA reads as TGCAGCGTTGACGATCAGGTTCTGGGGGATGGCTACACCTTC.

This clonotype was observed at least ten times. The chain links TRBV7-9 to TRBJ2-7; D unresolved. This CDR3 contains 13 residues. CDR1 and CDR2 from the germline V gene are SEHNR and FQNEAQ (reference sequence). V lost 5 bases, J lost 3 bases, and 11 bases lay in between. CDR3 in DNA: TGTGCCAGCAGCCCCGTCGACGGCTACGAGCAGTACTTC. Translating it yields CASSPVDGYEQYF.

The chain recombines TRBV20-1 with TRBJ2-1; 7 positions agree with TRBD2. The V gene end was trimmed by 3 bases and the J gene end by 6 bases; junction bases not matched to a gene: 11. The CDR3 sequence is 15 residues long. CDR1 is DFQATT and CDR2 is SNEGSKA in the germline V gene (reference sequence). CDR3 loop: CSASDSGGSFNEQFF. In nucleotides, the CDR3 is TGCAGTGCTAGTGATAGTGGCGGGAGTTTCAATGAGCAGTTCTTC.

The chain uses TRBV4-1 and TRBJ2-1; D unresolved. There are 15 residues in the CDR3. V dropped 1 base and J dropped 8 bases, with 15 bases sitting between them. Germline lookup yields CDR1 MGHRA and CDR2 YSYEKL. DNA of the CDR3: TGCGCCAGCAGCCAAGGCCCTATTAAGGCCGATGAGCAGTTCTTC. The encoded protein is CASSQGPIKADEQFF.

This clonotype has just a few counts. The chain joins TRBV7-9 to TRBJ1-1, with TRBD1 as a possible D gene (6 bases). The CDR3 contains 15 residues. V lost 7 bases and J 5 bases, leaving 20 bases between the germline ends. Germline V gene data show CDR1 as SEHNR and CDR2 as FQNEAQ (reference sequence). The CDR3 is CASTSLGGRRTEAFF. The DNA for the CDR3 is TGTGCCAGCACCTCACTAGGGGGTCGTAGGACTGAAGCTTTCTTT.

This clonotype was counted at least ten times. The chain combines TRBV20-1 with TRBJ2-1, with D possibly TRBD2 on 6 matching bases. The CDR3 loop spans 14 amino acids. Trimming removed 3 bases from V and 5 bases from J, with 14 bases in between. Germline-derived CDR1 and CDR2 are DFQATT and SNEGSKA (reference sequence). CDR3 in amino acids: CSARGSSENNEQFF. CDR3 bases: TGCAGTGCTAGGGGTTCTAGCGAAAACAATGAGCAGTTCTTC.

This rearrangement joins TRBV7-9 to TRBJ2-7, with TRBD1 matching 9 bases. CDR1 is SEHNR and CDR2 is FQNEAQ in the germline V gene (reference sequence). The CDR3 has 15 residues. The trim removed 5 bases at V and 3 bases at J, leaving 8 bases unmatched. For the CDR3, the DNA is TGTGCCAGCAGCGACTCGGGACAGGGCTACTACGAGCAGTACTTC. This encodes CASSDSGQGYYEQYF.

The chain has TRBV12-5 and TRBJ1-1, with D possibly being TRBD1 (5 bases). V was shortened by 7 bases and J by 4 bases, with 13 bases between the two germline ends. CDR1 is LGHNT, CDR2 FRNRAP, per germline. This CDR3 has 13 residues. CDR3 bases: TGTGCTAGTGCCGACAGCTGGTTCACTGAAGCTTTCTTT. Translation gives CASADSWFTEAFF. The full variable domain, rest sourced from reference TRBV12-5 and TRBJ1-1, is DARVTQTPRHKVTEMGQEVTMRCQPILGHNTVFWYRQTMMQGLELLAYFRNRAPLDDSGMPKDRFSAEMPDATLATLKIQPSEPRDSAVYFCASADSWFTEAFFGQGTRLTVV.

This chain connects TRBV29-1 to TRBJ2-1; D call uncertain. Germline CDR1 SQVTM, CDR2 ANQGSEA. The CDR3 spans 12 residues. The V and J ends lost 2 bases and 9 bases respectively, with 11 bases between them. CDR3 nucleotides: TGCAGCGTTGAACTACCAGTTGTTGAGCAGTTCTTC. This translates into CSVELPVVEQFF.

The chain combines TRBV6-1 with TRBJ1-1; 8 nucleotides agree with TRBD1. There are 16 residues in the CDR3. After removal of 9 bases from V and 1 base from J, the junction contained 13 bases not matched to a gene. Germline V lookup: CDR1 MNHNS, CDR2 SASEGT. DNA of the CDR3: TGTGCCAGGGGGGTACCACAGGGGGAGAAGAACACTGAAGCTTTCTTT. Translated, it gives CARGVPQGEKNTEAFF.

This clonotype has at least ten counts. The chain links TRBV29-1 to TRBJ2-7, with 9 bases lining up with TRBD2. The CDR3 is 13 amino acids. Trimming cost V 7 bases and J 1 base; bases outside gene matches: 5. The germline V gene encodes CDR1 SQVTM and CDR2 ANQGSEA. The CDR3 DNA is TGCAGCGCCGGGACTAGCCTATCCTACGAGCAGTACTTC. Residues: CSAGTSLSYEQYF.

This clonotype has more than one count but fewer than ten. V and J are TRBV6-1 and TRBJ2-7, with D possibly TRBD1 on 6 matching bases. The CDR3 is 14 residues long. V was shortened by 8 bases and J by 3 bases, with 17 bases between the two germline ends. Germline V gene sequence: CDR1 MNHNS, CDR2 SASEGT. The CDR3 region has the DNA TGTGCCAGCTCCTCCCCGGGACATAACTACGAGCAGTACTTC. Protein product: CASSSPGHNYEQYF.

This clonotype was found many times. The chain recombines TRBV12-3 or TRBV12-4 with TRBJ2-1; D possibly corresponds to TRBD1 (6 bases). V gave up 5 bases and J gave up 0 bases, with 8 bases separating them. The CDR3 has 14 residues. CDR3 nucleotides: TGTGCCAGCAGTAGAGGGGGCTCCTACAATGAGCAGTTCTTC. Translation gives CASSRGGSYNEQFF.

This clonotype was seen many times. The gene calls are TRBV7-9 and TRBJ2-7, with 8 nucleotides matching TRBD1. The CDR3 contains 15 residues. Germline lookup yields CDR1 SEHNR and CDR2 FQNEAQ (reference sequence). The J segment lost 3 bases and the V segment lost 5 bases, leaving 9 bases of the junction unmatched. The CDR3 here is CASSPAWTGNYEQYF. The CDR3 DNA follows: TGTGCCAGCAGCCCAGCCTGGACAGGGAACTACGAGCAGTACTTC.